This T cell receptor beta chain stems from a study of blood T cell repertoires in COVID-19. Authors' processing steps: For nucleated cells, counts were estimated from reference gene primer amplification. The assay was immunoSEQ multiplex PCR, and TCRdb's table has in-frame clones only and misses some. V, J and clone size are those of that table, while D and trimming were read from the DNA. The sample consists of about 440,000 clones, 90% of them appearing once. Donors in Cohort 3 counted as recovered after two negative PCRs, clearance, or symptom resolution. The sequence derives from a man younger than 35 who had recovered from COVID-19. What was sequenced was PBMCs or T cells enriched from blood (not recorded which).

In DNA form, the CDR3 reads TGTGCCAGCAGTCCTAACAGGGACAATCAGCCCCAGCATTTT. It encodes CASSPNRDNQPQHF. V and J are TRBV2 and TRBJ1-5; D perhaps matches TRBD1 (6 bases). The CDR3 consists of 14 residues. Trimming removed 5 bases at V and 3 bases at J, with 11 bases between. The germline V gene has CDR1 SNHLY and CDR2 FYNNEI.